This record covers a single T cell receptor beta chain. This clonotype is described as large (0.1 to 1%). Which antigen it targets is not known. Base qualities are not recorded, but no much larger clone differs from it by a single base. The listed sequencing device is Illumina MiSeq. As for how the authors treated the data: To quantify repertoire diversity, the Shannon-Wiener index was calculated using VDJtools. TCRbeta clonotypes with a clonotype frequency of at least 3 were defined as expanded. TCRdb redid the processing of the public reads, applying fastp at Q25 and MiXCR, and retained in-frame beta chains. A single entry per CDR3 protein holds the most common genes and DNA from its merged rows. None of the V and J calls come from the authors' own analysis; TCRdb made them. The sample table records 610 or so distinct CDR3 sequences; roughly 17% of these occur just once. More than 8% of the sample comes from the top ten.

These data belong to a study of precursors of human CD4 cytotoxic T cells (dated by TCRdb to between 2018 and 2020). For the wider study: In total, 13 to 15 donors contributed CD4+ memory subsets to the bulk TCR-seq analysis. TCR-seq analysis of roughly 15 donors yielded TCRalpha and TCRbeta chain sequences (table S7). Results the study describes overall, beyond this receptor: Expanded effector clonotypes made up a larger fraction of IL-7Rhigh TEMRA clonotypes than of TEM or TCM clonotypes. Only about 95% of the 14 donors were included in some of the bulk TCR-seq comparisons, which suggests that not every subset was available for every donor. According to the authors, a human observational design cannot definitively establish the direction of differentiation between precursor and effector cells. Compared with TCM and TEM subsets, the IL-7Rhigh and IL-7R- TEMRA subsets had more restricted TCR repertoires, with lower diversity and more expanded clonotypes.

Germline trimming amounts to 2 bases on V and 1 base on J, with 8 as the count of junction bases outside the gene matches. CDR1 and CDR2, per the germline V gene, are MNHEY and SVGAGI. The CDR3 measures 19 amino acids from cysteine to phenylalanine. This entry keeps only the CDR3 DNA: 57 bases, framed from base 1. To test whether a precursor-effector relationship exists among CD4 cytotoxic T cells, bulk UMI-based TCR sequencing was run on four sorted CD4+ memory subsets: TCM, TEM, IL-7Rhigh TEMRA, and IL-7R- TEMRA. Cells were obtained from peripheral blood mononuclear cells that had been isolated from human blood.

Sequencing was carried out using memory CD4+ T cells from blood (PBMCs). The chain is made from TRBV6-5 and TRBJ2-3, with 14 junctional bases fitting TRBD2. The clonotype was recovered from a human donor in good health. The nucleotides read TGTGCCAGCAGTTACATGGGACTAGCGGGAGTACCCCGCACAGATACGCAGTATTTT. It encodes CASSYMGLAGVPRTDTQYF.